This entry lists 3 T cell receptor beta chains sequenced from one sample in a study of T cell repertoires in cytomegalovirus infection. TCRdb itself ran the reads through MiXCR, one entry per CDR3 protein. The sample gives fewer than 350,000 distinct CDR3 sequences, 8% to 9.5% of which show up once; around 4% is in the top ten. The specimen sequenced was PBMCs. The receptors shown here come from a human donor in good health (CMV status not recorded). Some clones in this sample may be carry-over from other donors' samples.

This clonotype was counted a few times. CDR3 coding DNA: TGCAGTGCCAAGAAAGGCAGGGGGGCTCCAGGGGACTTTCAGCCCCAGCATTTT. Translation gives CSAKKGRGAPGDFQPQHF. This chain joins TRBV20-1 and TRBJ1-5; 7 positions match TRBD1. V gave up 6 bases and J gave up 6 bases; unmatched junction bases: 23. CDR3 length: 18 residues. Germline assignment: CDR1 DFQATT and CDR2 SNEGSKA (reference sequence).

This chain links TRBV3-1 with TRBJ1-2; 9 nucleotides line up with TRBD1. The CDR3 length is 17 residues. The V segment lost 4 bases and the J segment 4 bases; nucleotides outside the gene matches: 13. CDR1 is LGHDT and CDR2 is YNNKEL in the germline V gene (reference sequence). The CDR3 loop reads CASSPSTGTGSSYGYTF. The CDR3 DNA reads as TGTGCCAGCAGCCCTTCGACCGGGACAGGGTCCTCCTATGGCTACACCTTC.

This clonotype was picked up many times. The J gene is TRBJ1-5, the V gene TRBV7-8; TRBD1 agrees at 10 bases. The ends lost 2 bases at V and 5 bases at J; junction bases unmatched: 6. The germline gives CDR1 SGHVS, CDR2 FQNEAQ. The CDR3 has 16 amino acids. The CDR3 DNA follows: TGTGCCAGCAGCTTACCCTCCGGGACAGGGGATCAGCCCCAGCATTTT. Translating it yields CASSLPSGTGDQPQHF.